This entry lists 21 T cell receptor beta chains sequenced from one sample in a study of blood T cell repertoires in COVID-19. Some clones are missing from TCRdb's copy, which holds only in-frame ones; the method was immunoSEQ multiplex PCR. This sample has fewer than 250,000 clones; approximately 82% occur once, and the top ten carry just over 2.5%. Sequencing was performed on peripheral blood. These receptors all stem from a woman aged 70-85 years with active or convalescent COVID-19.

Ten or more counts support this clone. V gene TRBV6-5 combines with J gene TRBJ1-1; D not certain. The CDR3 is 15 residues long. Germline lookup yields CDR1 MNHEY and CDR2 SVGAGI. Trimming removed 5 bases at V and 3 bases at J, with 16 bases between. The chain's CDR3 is CASSRTGVADTEAFF. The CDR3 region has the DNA TGTGCCAGCAGTCGAACCGGGGTGGCGGACACTGAAGCTTTCTTT.

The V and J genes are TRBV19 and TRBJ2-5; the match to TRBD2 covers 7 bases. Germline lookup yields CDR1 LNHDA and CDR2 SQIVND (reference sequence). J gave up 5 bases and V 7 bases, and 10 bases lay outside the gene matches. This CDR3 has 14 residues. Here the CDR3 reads CASTLMGGSETQYF. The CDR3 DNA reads TGTGCCAGTACACTCATGGGAGGGAGCGAGACCCAGTACTTC.

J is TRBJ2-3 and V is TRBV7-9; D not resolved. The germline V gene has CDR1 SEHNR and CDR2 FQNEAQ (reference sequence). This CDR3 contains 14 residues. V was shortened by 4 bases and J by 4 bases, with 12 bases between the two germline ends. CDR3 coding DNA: TGTGCCAGCAGCTCCCTGCTTTCAGCAGATACGCAGTATTTT. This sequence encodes CASSSLLSADTQYF.

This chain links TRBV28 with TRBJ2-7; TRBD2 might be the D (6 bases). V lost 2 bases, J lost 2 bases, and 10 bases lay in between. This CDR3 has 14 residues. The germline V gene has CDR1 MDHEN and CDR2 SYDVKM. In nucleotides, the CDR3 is TGTGCCAGCAGTTTAGGCGGGAACACCTACGAGCAGTACTTC. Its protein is CASSLGGNTYEQYF.

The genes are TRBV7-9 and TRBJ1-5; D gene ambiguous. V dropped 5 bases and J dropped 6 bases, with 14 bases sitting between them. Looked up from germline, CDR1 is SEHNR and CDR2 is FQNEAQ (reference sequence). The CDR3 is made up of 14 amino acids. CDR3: CASSRDLSGQPQHF. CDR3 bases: TGTGCCAGCAGCCGCGACCTGTCGGGTCAGCCCCAGCATTTT. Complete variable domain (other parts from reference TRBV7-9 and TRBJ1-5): DTGVSQNPRHKITKRGQNVTFRCDPISEHNRLYWYRQTLGQGPEFLTYFQNEAQLEKSRLLSDRFSAERPKGSFSTLEIQRTEQGDSAMYLCASSRDLSGQPQHFGDGTRLSIL.

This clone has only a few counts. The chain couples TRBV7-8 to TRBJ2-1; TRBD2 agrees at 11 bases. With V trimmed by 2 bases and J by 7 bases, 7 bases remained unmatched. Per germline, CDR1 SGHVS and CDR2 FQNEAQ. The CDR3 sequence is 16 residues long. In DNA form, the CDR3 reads TGTGCCAGCAGCTTAACGGGACTAGCGGTAATTAATGAGCAGTTCTTC. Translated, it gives CASSLTGLAVINEQFF. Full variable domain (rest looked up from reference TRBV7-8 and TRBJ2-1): GAGVSQSPRYKVAKRGQDVALRCDPISGHVSLFWYQQALGQGPEFLTYFQNEAQLDKSGLPSDRFFAERPEGSVSTLKIQRTQQEDSAVYLCASSLTGLAVINEQFFGPGTRLTVL.

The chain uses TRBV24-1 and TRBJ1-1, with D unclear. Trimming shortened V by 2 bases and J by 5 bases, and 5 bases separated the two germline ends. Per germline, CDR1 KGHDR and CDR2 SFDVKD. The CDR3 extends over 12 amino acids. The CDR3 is CATSDSRTEAFF. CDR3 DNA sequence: TGTGCCACCAGTGATTCTCGTACTGAAGCTTTCTTT.

The CDR3 region has the DNA TGTGCCAGCAGCTTAGAGGGGACAGGGCTGTATGGCTACACCTTC. This encodes CASSLEGTGLYGYTF. V usage is TRBV11-2 and J usage is TRBJ1-2; 9 bases align to TRBD1. V gave up 0 bases and J gave up 5 bases; unmatched junction bases: 4. The CDR3 sequence is 15 residues long. Looked up from germline, CDR1 is SGHAT and CDR2 is FQNNGV.

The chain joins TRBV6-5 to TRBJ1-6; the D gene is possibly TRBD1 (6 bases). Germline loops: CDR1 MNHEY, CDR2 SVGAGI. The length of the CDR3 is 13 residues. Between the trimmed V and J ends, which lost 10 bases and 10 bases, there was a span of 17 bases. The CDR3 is CATKGGAESPLHF. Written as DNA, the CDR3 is TGTGCCACCAAAGGGGGGGCCGAGTCACCCCTCCACTTT.

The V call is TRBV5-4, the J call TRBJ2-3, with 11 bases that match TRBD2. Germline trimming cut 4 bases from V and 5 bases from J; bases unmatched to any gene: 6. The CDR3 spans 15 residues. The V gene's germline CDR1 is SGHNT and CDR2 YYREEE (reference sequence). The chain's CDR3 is CASSHSGGARDTQYF. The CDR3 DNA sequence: TGTGCCAGCAGCCATAGCGGGGGGGCCAGAGATACGCAGTATTTT.

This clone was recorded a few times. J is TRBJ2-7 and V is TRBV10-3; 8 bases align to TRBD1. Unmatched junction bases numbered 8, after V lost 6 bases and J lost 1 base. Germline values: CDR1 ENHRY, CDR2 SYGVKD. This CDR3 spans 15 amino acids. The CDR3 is CAISQTGEASYEQYF. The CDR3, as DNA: TGTGCCATCAGCCAGACAGGGGAGGCGTCCTACGAGCAGTACTTC.

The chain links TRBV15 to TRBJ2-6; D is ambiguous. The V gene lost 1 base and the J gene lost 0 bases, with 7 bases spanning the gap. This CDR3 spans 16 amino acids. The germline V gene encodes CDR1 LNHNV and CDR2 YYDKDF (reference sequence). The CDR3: CATSRGAYSGANVLTF. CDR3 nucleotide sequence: TGTGCCACCAGCAGAGGGGCCTACTCTGGGGCCAACGTCCTGACTTTC.

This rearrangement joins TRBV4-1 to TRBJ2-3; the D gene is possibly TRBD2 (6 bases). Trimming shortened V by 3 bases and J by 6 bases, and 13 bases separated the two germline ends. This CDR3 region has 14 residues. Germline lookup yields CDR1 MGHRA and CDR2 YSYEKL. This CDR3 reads CASSHTLAGDTQYF. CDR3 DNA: TGCGCCAGCAGCCACACACTAGCTGGGGATACGCAGTATTTT.

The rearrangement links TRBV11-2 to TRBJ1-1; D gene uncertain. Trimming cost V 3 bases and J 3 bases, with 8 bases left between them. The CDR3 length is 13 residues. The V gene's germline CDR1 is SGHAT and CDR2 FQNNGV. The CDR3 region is CASSFGGYTEAFF. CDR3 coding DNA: TGTGCCAGCAGCTTTGGCGGATACACTGAAGCTTTCTTT.

The CDR3 DNA sequence: TGTGCCAGCAGCCAAGCGGGGGGCTCCTACAATGAGCAGTTCTTC. This encodes CASSQAGGSYNEQFF. This chain connects TRBV3-1 (or the pseudogene TRBV3-2) to TRBJ2-1; TRBD2 matches 7 bases. Germline values: CDR1 LGHDT, CDR2 YNNKEL (reference sequence). The ends lost 1 base at V and 0 bases at J; junction bases unmatched: 0. This CDR3 is built from 15 residues.

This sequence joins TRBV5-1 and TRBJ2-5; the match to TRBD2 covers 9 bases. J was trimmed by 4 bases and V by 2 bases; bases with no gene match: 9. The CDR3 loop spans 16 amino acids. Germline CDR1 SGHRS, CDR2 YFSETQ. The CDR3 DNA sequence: TGCGCCAGCAGCTTACCGGGACTAGCCGGGGGAGAGACCCAGTACTTC. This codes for CASSLPGLAGGETQYF.

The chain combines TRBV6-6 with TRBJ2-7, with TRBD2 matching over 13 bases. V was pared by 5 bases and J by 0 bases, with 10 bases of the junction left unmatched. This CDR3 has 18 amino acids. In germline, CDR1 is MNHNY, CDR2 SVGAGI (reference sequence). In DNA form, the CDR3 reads TGTGCCAGCAGTCAGGAAGGGACTAGCGGGGCCTTCTCCTACGAGCAGTACTTC. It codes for CASSQEGTSGAFSYEQYF.

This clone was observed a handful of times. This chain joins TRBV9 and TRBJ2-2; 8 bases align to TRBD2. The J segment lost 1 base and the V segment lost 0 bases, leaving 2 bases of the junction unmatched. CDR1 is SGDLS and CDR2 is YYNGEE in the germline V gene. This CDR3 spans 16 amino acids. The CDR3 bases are TGTGCCAGCAGCGTAGCTCTAGCGGGGAACACCGGGGAGCTGTTTTTT. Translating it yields CASSVALAGNTGELFF.

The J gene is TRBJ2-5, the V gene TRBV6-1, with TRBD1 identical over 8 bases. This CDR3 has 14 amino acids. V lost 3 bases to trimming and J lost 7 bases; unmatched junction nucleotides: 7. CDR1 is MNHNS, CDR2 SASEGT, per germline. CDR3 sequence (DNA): TGTGCCAGCAGTGATCAGGGGGCGGCGGGGACCCAGTACTTC. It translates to CASSDQGAAGTQYF.

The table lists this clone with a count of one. DNA of the CDR3: TGTGCCAGCAGCTCCTCACTTCCCCCCTCCTACGAGCAGTACTTC. This translates into CASSSSLPPSYEQYF. The V gene is TRBV5-6, the J gene TRBJ2-7; no firm D call. Trimming cost V 3 bases and J 0 bases, with 13 bases left between them. CDR3 length: 15 amino acids. CDR1 is SGHDT, CDR2 YYEEEE, per germline.

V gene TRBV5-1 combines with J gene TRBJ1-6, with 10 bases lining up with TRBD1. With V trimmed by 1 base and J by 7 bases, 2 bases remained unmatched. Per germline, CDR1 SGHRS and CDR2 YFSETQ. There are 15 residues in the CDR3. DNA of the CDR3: TGCGCCAGCAGCTTGAGGGACAGGGGAAATTCACCCCTCCACTTT. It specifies CASSLRDRGNSPLHF. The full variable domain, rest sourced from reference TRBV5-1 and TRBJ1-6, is KAGVTQTPRYLIKTRGQQVTLSCSPISGHRSVSWYQQTPGQGLQFLFEYFSETQRNKGNFPGRFSGRQFSNSRSEMNVSTLELGDSALYLCASSLRDRGNSPLHFGNGTRLTVT.